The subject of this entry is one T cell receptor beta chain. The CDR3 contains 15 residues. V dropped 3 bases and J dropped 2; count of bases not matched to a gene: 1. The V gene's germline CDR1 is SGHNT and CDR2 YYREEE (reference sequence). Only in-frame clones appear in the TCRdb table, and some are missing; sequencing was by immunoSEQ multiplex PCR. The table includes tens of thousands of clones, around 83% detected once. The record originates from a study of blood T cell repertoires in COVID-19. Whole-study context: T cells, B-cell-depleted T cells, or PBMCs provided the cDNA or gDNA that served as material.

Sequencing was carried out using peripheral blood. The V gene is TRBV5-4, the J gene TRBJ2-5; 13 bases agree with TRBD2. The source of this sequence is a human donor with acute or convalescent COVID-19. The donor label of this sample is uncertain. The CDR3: CASSSGLAGQETQYF. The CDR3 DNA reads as TGTGCCAGCAGCTCGGGACTAGCGGGGCAAGAGACCCAGTACTTC.